The entry below gives a single T cell receptor (beta chain) sequence along with its context. Its antigen remains unknown. This specimen comes from a study of siplizumab effects on memory and regulatory T cells. General study findings and limits: Sequences below about 10^-5 frequency were poorly captured, limiting mapping of alloreactive clones. Siplizumab significantly reduced alloreactive sequences traceable to unstimulated CD4+ memory cells. Naive versus memory phenotype went unassigned for roughly 75-95% of proliferating CD4+ or CD8+ clones.

Germline lookup yields CDR1 MDHEN and CDR2 SYDVKM. CDR3 size: 15 residues. Between the trimmed V and J ends, which lost 3 bases and 0 bases, there was a span of 12 bases. Here immunoSEQ multiplex PCR was the method, and the copy in TCRdb shows in-frame clones only, minus some. The profile shows around 100,000 clones, approximately 91% of them singletons. The sample was CD4+ T cells sorted from blood. This sequence was found in a human donor in good health. The chain recombines TRBV28 with TRBJ2-7, with D possibly TRBD1 on 6 matching bases. The CDR3 region has the DNA TGTGCCAGCAGTTTCCCTGGACAGCCCTCCTACGAGCAGTACTTC. Protein product: CASSFPGQPSYEQYF. The full variable domain, completed using reference TRBV28 and TRBJ2-7, is DVKVTQSSRYLVKRTGEKVFLECVQDMDHENMFWYRQDPGLGLRLIYFSYDVKMKEKGDIPEGYSVSREKKERFSLILESASTNQTSMYLCASSFPGQPSYEQYFGPGTRLTVT.